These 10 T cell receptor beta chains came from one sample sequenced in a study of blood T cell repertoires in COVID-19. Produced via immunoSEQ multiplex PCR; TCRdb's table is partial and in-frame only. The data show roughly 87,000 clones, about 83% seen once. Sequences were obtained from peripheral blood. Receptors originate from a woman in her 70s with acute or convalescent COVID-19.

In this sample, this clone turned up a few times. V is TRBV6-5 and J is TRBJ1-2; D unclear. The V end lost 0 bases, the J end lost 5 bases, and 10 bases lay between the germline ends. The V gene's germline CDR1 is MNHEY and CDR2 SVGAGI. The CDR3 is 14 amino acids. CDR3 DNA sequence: TGTGCCAGCAGTTACTCGAGCGGGCGGTATGGCTACACCTTC. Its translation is CASSYSSGRYGYTF.

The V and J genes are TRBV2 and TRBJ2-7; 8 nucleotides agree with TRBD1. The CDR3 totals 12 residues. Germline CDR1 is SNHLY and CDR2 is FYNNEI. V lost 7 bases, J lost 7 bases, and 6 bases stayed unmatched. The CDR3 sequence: CASNQGAGEQYF. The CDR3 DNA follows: TGTGCCAGCAACCAGGGGGCGGGGGAGCAGTACTTC.

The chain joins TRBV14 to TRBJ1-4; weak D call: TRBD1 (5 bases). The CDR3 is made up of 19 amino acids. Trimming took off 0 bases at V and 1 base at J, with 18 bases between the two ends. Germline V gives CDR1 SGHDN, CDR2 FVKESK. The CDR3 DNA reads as TGTGCCAGCAGCCAAGAAGGCCAGGGCAATTTCGGAACTAATGAAAAACTGTTTTTT. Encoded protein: CASSQEGQGNFGTNEKLFF.

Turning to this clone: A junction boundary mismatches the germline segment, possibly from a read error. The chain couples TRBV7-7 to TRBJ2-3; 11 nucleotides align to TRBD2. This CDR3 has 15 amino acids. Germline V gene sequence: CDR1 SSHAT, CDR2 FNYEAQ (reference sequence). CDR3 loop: CASSLGLAESDTQYF. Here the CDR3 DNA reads TGTGCTAGCAGCCTGGGACTAGCGGAGTCAGATACGCAGTATTTT.

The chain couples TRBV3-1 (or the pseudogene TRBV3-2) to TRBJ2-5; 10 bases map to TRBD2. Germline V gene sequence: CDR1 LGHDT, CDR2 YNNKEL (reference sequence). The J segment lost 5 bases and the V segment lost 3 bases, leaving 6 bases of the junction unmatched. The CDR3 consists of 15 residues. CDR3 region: CASSHSGGAEETQYF. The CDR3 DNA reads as TGTGCCAGCAGCCACAGCGGGGGGGCGGAGGAGACCCAGTACTTC.

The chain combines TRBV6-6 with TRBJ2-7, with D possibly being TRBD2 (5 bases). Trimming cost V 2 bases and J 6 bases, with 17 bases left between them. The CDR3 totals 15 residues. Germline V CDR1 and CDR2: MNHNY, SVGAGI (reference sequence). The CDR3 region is CASSYTGHSASEQYF. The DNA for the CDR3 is TGTGCCAGCAGTTACACCGGTCATAGCGCCAGCGAGCAGTACTTC.

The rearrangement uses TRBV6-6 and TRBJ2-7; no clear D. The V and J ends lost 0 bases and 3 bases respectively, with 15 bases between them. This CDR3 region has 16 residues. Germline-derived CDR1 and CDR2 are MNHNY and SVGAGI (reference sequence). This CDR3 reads CASSYSSSSLDYEQYF. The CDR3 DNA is TGTGCCAGCAGTTACTCTTCTTCGAGCCTAGACTACGAGCAGTACTTC.

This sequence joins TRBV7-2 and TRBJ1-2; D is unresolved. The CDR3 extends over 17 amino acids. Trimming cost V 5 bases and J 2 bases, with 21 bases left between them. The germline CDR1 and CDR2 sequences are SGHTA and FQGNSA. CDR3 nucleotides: TGTGCCAGCAGCCCCTATGACATTTCATCGTGGAACTATGGCTACACCTTC. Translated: CASSPYDISSWNYGYTF.

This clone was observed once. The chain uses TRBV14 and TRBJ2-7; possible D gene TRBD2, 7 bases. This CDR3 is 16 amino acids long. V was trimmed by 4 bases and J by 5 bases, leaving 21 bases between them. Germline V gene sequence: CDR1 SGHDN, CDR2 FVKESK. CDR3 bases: TGTGCCAGCAGCCCCCTGGGGGGGGGCCTCGGGAACGAGCAGTACTTC. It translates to CASSPLGGGLGNEQYF. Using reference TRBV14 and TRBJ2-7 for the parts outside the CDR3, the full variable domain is EAGVTQFPSHSVIEKGQTVTLRCDPISGHDNLYWYRRVMGKEIKFLLHFVKESKQDESGMPNNRFLAERTGGTYSTLKVQPAELEDSGVYFCASSPLGGGLGNEQYFGPGTRLTVT.

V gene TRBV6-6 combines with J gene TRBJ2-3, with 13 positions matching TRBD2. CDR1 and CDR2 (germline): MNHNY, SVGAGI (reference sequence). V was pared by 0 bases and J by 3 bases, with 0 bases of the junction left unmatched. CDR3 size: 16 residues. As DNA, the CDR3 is TGTGCCAGCAGTTACTCGACTAGCGGGGGGACAGATACGCAGTATTTT. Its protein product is CASSYSTSGGTDTQYF.